Listed below are T cell receptor beta chains from one sample, sequenced in a study of CD8 T cells in ankylosing spondylitis. TCRdb fed the 5' RACE reads into MiXCR, producing one record per CDR3 protein. Here the sample spans 750,000 to 850,000 distinct CDR3 sequences, about 12% being singletons. The sample consisted of blood, either unsorted or a sorted T cell fraction (not recorded which). The receptors stem from a male donor with ankylosing spondylitis. CDR3s leave out the opening cysteine and the closing phenylalanine or tryptophan. The order of the fields is D gene, V gene, CDR3 protein. A D gene is named only where the DNA matches it firmly.

d_call: -
v_call: TRBV28
cdr3_aa: ASSLPGVSEWDGQY

d_call: -
v_call: TRBV7-2
cdr3_aa: ASSFNRDGQPQH

d_call: TRBD1
v_call: TRBV20-1
cdr3_aa: SARGTGGTGELF

d_call: TRBD2
v_call: TRBV20-1
cdr3_aa: SVAGRASYEQY

d_call: -
v_call: TRBV4-2
cdr3_aa: ASSQLGQDNYGYT

d_call: TRBD1
v_call: TRBV12-3/TRBV12-4
cdr3_aa: ASSPGQSYQPQH

d_call: -
v_call: TRBV15
cdr3_aa: ATSRDRSGEQF

d_call: -
v_call: TRBV29-1
cdr3_aa: SVGPDNYEQY

d_call: TRBD1
v_call: TRBV4-1
cdr3_aa: ASSRAGQGSTDTQY

d_call: TRBD2
v_call: TRBV12-3/TRBV12-4
cdr3_aa: ASSLASGSRELF

d_call: -
v_call: TRBV24-1
cdr3_aa: ATSDSSTTGELF

d_call: -
v_call: TRBV7-9
cdr3_aa: ASSPSGGGSAAAF

d_call: -
v_call: TRBV11-2
cdr3_aa: ASSFDRDTQY

d_call: -
v_call: TRBV5-1
cdr3_aa: ASSSQGSDTEAF

d_call: -
v_call: TRBV6-6
cdr3_aa: ASTLSNYGYT

d_call: -
v_call: TRBV20-1
cdr3_aa: SARVPQGTNYGYT

d_call: TRBD2
v_call: TRBV20-1
cdr3_aa: SAGSGGVYNEQF

d_call: -
v_call: TRBV27
cdr3_aa: ASSLFVTSNTEAF

d_call: TRBD2
v_call: TRBV20-1
cdr3_aa: SARDPLAGGPSYEQY

d_call: -
v_call: TRBV30
cdr3_aa: AWKPLTASSYNEQF

d_call: -
v_call: TRBV20-1
cdr3_aa: SATAFSNTEAF

d_call: -
v_call: TRBV15
cdr3_aa: ATREMTGPGIQY

d_call: TRBD2
v_call: TRBV6-2/TRBV6-3
cdr3_aa: ASSYTTSGGVYNEQF

d_call: -
v_call: TRBV6-1
cdr3_aa: ASRTQGKRSYGYT

d_call: -
v_call: TRBV11-3
cdr3_aa: ASSPTAQGRTDTQY

d_call: -
v_call: TRBV27
cdr3_aa: ASSLSLRGYGYAGYT

d_call: -
v_call: TRBV20-1
cdr3_aa: SASREPFDQPQH

d_call: -
v_call: TRBV15
cdr3_aa: ATSRDPNTEAF

d_call: -
v_call: TRBV27
cdr3_aa: ASGAWINEQF

d_call: -
v_call: TRBV20-1
cdr3_aa: SATGEDYGYT

d_call: TRBD2
v_call: TRBV4-2
cdr3_aa: ASSQVTGTSGYNEQF

d_call: -
v_call: TRBV20-1
cdr3_aa: SALDSPLDTQY

d_call: TRBD2
v_call: TRBV7-9
cdr3_aa: ASSSTSGAETQY

d_call: -
v_call: TRBV10-3
cdr3_aa: AISEGTGSLGQPQH

d_call: -
v_call: TRBV14
cdr3_aa: ASSLTSAGDQETQY

d_call: TRBD1
v_call: TRBV7-9
cdr3_aa: ASSPRPSDRGGYEQY

d_call: -
v_call: TRBV2
cdr3_aa: ASSSLQGA

d_call: -
v_call: TRBV29-1
cdr3_aa: SPTLMNTEAF

d_call: TRBD1
v_call: TRBV7-6
cdr3_aa: ASSTRDSAYEQY

d_call: -
v_call: TRBV5-1
cdr3_aa: ASSPGVDTQY

d_call: TRBD1
v_call: TRBV5-1
cdr3_aa: ASRDPTGAGEKLF

d_call: -
v_call: TRBV7-9
cdr3_aa: ASSLMGGQETQY

d_call: -
v_call: TRBV7-9
cdr3_aa: ASSLGRGIRTYEQY

d_call: -
v_call: TRBV27
cdr3_aa: ASTQGKRSTDTQY

d_call: -
v_call: TRBV10-3
cdr3_aa: AISNGADGELF

d_call: -
v_call: TRBV2
cdr3_aa: ASSLNEQY

d_call: -
v_call: TRBV7-2
cdr3_aa: ASTLRRGELF

d_call: -
v_call: TRBV6-5
cdr3_aa: ASSYSFYSYNSPLH

d_call: TRBD2
v_call: TRBV5-1
cdr3_aa: ASSLAGGEETQY

d_call: TRBD2
v_call: TRBV4-3
cdr3_aa: ASSQALAANTGELF

d_call: TRBD2
v_call: TRBV5-4
cdr3_aa: ASRGGLTISSTDTQY

d_call: -
v_call: TRBV5-1
cdr3_aa: ASSVRDTDTTEAF

d_call: -
v_call: TRBV20-1
cdr3_aa: SARDTGGLWTEAF

d_call: TRBD1
v_call: TRBV7-2
cdr3_aa: ASSRLGQQETQY

d_call: TRBD2
v_call: TRBV6-2/TRBV6-3
cdr3_aa: ASRGYGGAFTDTQY

d_call: TRBD1
v_call: TRBV29-1
cdr3_aa: SAGEGAPSQH

d_call: TRBD2
v_call: TRBV20-1
cdr3_aa: SVRAGGVEQY

d_call: -
v_call: TRBV7-8
cdr3_aa: ASSFTSQLNYGYT